The sequence of this TCR beta chain was determined in a study of shared clonotypes between healthy human individuals. Turning to the study itself: The plates for each donor numbered three CD4 naive, three CD4 memory, two CD8 naive and one CD8 memory. Study-level findings and limits: The study generally estimated greater richness for naive than memory subsets.

Authors' methods: Sequence data from immunoSEQ were junction-only and lacked quality scores; consequently, filtering differed. TCRdb's copy holds only in-frame clones and misses some; the assay was immunoSEQ multiplex PCR. V and J calls and clone size are given by that table; D and trimming were obtained from the DNA. The top ten clones hold 0.55% to 0.7% of a sample with about 990,000 clones, approximately 80% of them seen once. In germline, CDR1 is LGHNA, CDR2 YNFKEQ. The CDR3 sequence is 15 residues long. V was pared by 5 bases and J by 5 bases, with 19 bases between. Only a few counts were recorded for this clone. Its target is unknown. Researchers partitioned CD4+ cells into CD45RA+ naive and CD45RA-negative memory subsets.

The rearrangement joins TRBV4-2 to TRBJ2-7, with D possibly TRBD1 on 5 matching bases. The source of this sequence is a man between 18 and 29 years old in good health. Some clones in this sample may be carry-over from other donors' samples. The source material was memory CD4+ T cells from PBMCs. Subset denoted: CD45RA-negative fraction. CDR3 protein: CASSTSRAKQDEQYF. Written as DNA, the CDR3 is TGTGCCAGCAGCACAAGCAGGGCGAAGCAGGACGAGCAGTACTTC.